Below, 7 T cell receptor beta chains from the same sample are listed, as sequenced in a study of cytomegalovirus exposure and HLA in healthy donors. Use of 60 Vbeta and 13 Jbeta primers characterized the PCR. This table comes from immunoSEQ multiplex PCR, and its TCRdb copy is limited to in-frame clones, with some not included. The sample holds over 150,000 clones; roughly 80% are singletons and the top ten take over 5%. Specimen: PBMCs. Source of these receptors: a woman in her 50s in good health and CMV-seropositive.

The chain employs TRBV7-2 and TRBJ1-1; 8 bases align to TRBD1. V gave up 3 bases and J gave up 0 bases; unmatched junction bases: 6. The CDR3 is 16 residues long. Per the germline V gene, CDR1 is SGHTA and CDR2 is FQGNSA. The CDR3: CASSFRTGLMNTEAFF. DNA of the CDR3: TGTGCCAGCAGCTTCAGGACAGGGCTCATGAACACTGAAGCTTTCTTT.

The genes are TRBV7-9 and TRBJ2-2; no clear D. The CDR3 is 13 amino acids. Germline V CDR1 and CDR2: SEHNR, FQNEAQ (reference sequence). Trimming pared 5 bases from V and 4 bases from J, leaving 8 bases between. CDR3 DNA: TGTGCCAGCAGCGAAACAGCCACCGGGGAGCTGTTTTTT. Its protein product is CASSETATGELFF.

Remarks on this clone: The junction departs from germline at one end; a sequencing error may be responsible. The rearrangement uses TRBV7-9 and TRBJ1-2; 8 positions match TRBD1. The CDR3 has 16 residues. Germline-derived CDR1 and CDR2 are SEHNR and FQNEAQ (reference sequence). CDR3 nucleotides: TGTTCCAGCAGCTTAACGAGGGGGACAGGAGACTATGGCTACACCTTC. Translating gives CSSSLTRGTGDYGYTF. Looking up the rest from reference TRBV7-9 and TRBJ1-2 gives the full variable domain: DTGVSQNPRHKITKRGQNVTFRCDPISEHNRLYWYRQTLGQGPEFLTYFQNEAQLEKSRLLSDRFSAERPKGSFSTLEIQRTEQGDSAMYLCSSSLTRGTGDYGYTFGSGTRLTVV.

This chain joins TRBV27 and TRBJ2-5, with TRBD2 matching over 7 bases. The DNA end is a closer match to TRBJ2-7, so the J assignment may be wrong. This CDR3 has 13 residues. Germline CDR1 MNHEY, CDR2 SMNVEV (reference sequence). The CDR3 loop is CASSLLAEYEQYF. In DNA, the CDR3 is TGTGCCAGCAGTTTACTAGCGGAATACGAGCAGTACTTC.

The gene calls are TRBV28 and TRBJ2-5; 13 bases agree with TRBD2. V gave up 5 bases and J gave up 1 base; unmatched junction bases: 4. The CDR3 covers 16 residues. CDR1 and CDR2 from the germline V gene are MDHEN and SYDVKM. CDR3 sequence reads: CASSPGLAGPQETQYF. The CDR3 DNA is TGTGCCAGCAGTCCGGGACTAGCGGGGCCCCAAGAGACCCAGTACTTC.

The CDR3 loop reads CASSLAGYQETQYF. CDR3 in DNA: TGCGCCAGCAGTCTGGCGGGGTACCAAGAGACCCAGTACTTC. The gene calls are TRBV10-2 and TRBJ2-5; D is possibly TRBD2 (6 bases). CDR1 and CDR2 (germline): WSHSY, SAAADI. This CDR3 has 14 amino acids. The V gene lost 5 bases and the J gene lost 0 bases, with 10 bases spanning the gap.

J is TRBJ1-5 and V is TRBV19; 9 nucleotides line up with TRBD1. Germline loops: CDR1 LNHDA, CDR2 SQIVND (reference sequence). The CDR3 loop spans 14 amino acids. The trim removed 6 bases at V and 6 bases at J, leaving 6 bases unmatched. In DNA, the CDR3 is TGTGCCAGTAGCACTACAGGGGGCCCTCAGCCCCAGCATTTT. It codes for CASSTTGGPQPQHF.